This TCR beta chain emerged from a study of technical replicates of blood from a handful of donors (dated by TCRdb to 2015 to 2018). Receptor libraries were prepared by the immunoSEQ multiplex PCR assay. TCRdb holds this immuneACCESS table with in-frame rearrangements only. Some clones are missing; in checked studies, unresolved V genes explain under half, and the rest has no known cause. For this sample the table gives fewer than 95,000 clones, of which around 94% were detected only once. The ten largest clones add up to over 0.2% of the sample. Germline trimming: 5 bases from V, 9 bases from J; junction bases outside gene matches: 7. The germline V gene (reference sequence) specifies SEHNR as CDR1 and FQNEAQ as CDR2. From its cysteine to its phenylalanine, the CDR3 spans 13 amino acids. The entry retains the CDR3 DNA only, 39 bases that are in frame from base 1. On this clone: The antigen this receptor binds is unknown. Base qualities are missing; no much larger clone stands one base away.

The chain couples TRBV7-9 to TRBJ2-1; 7 central nucleotides agree with TRBD1. Sequenced input: T cells isolated from PBMCs. The TCR sequence derives from a human donor in good health. CDR3 sequence: CASSLDRVGEQFF. Here is the DNA: TGTGCCAGCAGCCTTGACAGGGTCGGTGAGCAGTTCTTC.